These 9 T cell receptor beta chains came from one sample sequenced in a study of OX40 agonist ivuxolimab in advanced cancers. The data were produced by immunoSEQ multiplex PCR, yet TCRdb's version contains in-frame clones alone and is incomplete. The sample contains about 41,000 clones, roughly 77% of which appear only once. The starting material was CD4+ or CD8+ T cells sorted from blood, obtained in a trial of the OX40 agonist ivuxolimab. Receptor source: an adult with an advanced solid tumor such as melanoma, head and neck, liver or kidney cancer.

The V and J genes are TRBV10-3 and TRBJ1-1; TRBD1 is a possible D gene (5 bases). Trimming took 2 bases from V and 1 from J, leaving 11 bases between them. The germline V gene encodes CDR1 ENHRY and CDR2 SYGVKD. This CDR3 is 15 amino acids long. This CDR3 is CAISEINGQNTEAFF. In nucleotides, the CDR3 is TGTGCCATCAGTGAGATTAATGGACAGAACACTGAAGCTTTCTTT.

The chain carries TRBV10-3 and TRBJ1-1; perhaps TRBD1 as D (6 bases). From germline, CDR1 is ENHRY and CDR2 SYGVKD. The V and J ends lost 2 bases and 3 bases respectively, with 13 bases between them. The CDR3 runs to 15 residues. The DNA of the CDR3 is TGTGCCATCAGTGAGGCAAGGGGGAGCGACACTGAAGCTTTCTTT. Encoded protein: CAISEARGSDTEAFF.

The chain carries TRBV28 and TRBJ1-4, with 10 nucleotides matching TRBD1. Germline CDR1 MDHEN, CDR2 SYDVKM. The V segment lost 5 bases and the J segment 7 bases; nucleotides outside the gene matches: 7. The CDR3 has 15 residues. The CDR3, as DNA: TGTGCCAGCAGTCCTCCGGGACAGGGGACTGAAAAACTGTTTTTT. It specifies CASSPPGQGTEKLFF.

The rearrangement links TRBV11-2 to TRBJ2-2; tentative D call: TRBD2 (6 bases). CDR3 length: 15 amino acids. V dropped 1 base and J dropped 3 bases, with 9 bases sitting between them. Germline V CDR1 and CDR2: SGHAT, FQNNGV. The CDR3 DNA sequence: TGTGCCAGCAGCTTAGCGGGAGCGGACACCGGGGAGCTGTTTTTT. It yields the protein CASSLAGADTGELFF.

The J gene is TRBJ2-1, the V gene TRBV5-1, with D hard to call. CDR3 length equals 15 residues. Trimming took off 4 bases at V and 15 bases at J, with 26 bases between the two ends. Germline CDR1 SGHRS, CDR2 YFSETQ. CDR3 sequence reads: CASSLQDGRYSTRFF. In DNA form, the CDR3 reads TGCGCCAGCAGCCTTCAGGACGGTCGGTATTCCACGAGGTTCTTC.

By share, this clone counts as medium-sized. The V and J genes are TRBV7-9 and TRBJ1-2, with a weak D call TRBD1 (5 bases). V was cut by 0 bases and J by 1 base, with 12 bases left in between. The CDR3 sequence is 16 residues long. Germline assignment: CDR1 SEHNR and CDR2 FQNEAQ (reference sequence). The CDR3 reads CASSLAEGLINYGYTF. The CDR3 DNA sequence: TGTGCCAGCAGCTTAGCGGAGGGACTCATTAACTATGGCTACACCTTC.

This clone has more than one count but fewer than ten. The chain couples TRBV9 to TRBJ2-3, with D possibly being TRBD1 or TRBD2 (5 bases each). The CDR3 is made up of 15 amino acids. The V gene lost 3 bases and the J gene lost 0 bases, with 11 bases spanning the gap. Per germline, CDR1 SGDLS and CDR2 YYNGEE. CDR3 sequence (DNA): TGTGCCAGCAGCGGGTCGGGACGCAGCACAGATACGCAGTATTTT. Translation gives CASSGSGRSTDTQYF.

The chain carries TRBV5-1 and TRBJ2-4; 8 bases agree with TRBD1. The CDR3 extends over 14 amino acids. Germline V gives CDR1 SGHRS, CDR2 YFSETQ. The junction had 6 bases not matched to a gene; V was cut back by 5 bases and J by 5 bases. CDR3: CASSSQGGENIQYF. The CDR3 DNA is TGCGCCAGCAGTTCACAGGGGGGAGAAAACATTCAGTACTTC.

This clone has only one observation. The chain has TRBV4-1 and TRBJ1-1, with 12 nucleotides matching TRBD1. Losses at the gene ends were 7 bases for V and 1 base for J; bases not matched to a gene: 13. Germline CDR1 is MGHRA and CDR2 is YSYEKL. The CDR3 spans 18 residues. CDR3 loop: CASNLGDRGRMWNTEAFF. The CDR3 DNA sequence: TGCGCCAGCAACCTGGGGGACAGGGGGCGAATGTGGAACACTGAAGCTTTCTTT.